Shown below are 22 T cell receptor beta chains from a single sample sequenced in a study of intratumoral heterogeneity in liver cancer. TCRdb's copy holds only in-frame clones and misses some; the assay was immunoSEQ multiplex PCR. The table shows 21,000 or so clones, with approximately 73% occurring only once. The specimen comprised tumor-adjacent normal tissue, sampled before any cancer treatment. These receptors all stem from a woman in her 70s with hepatocellular carcinoma.

This clone was recorded a few times. The chain carries TRBV9 and TRBJ1-1; 7 bases are a match to TRBD1. With V trimmed by 7 bases and J by 5 bases, 8 bases remained unmatched. This CDR3 contains 13 residues. The germline V gene encodes CDR1 SGDLS and CDR2 YYNGEE. In DNA, the CDR3 is TGTGCCAGCCCCGGCACAGGGGATACTGAAGCTTTCTTT. Its protein is CASPGTGDTEAFF.

The rearrangement links TRBV10-2 to TRBJ2-1, with D possibly being TRBD1 (6 bases). Germline loops: CDR1 WSHSY, CDR2 SAAADI. V gave up 6 bases and J gave up 7 bases, with 10 bases separating them. The CDR3 contains 12 residues. The CDR3 spells CASRTGTNEQFF. CDR3 coding DNA: TGCGCCAGCAGGACCGGGACAAATGAGCAGTTCTTC.

This clone was counted between two and nine times. The V call is TRBV27, the J call TRBJ2-7; 10 nucleotides line up with TRBD2. Germline loops: CDR1 MNHEY, CDR2 SMNVEV (reference sequence). V was pared by 2 bases and J by 0 bases, with 13 bases of the junction left unmatched. This CDR3 spans 19 amino acids. CDR3 loop: CASSLRSGLATTSSYEQYF. CDR3 sequence (DNA): TGTGCCAGCAGTTTAAGATCGGGACTAGCGACGACTTCCTCCTACGAGCAGTACTTC.

The genes are TRBV4-1 and TRBJ2-2; 9 nucleotides line up with TRBD2. Per germline, CDR1 MGHRA and CDR2 YSYEKL. V shed 4 bases, J shed 8 bases, and the junction held 8 bases outside the gene matches. CDR3 size: 15 residues. The CDR3 here is CASSLSAGGRGELFF. For the CDR3, the DNA is TGCGCCAGCAGCCTCTCAGCGGGAGGAAGGGGGGAGCTGTTTTTT.

The J gene is TRBJ2-7, the V gene TRBV3-1 (or the pseudogene TRBV3-2); 7 bases align to TRBD1. CDR1 and CDR2 (germline): LGHDT, YNNKEL (reference sequence). V dropped 3 bases and J dropped 5; count of bases not matched to a gene: 7. The CDR3 is 14 residues long. The CDR3 DNA reads TGTGCCAGCAGCCAGGTGGGACAGCAACACGAGCAGTACTTC. The encoded protein is CASSQVGQQHEQYF.

This rearrangement joins TRBV2 to TRBJ2-7, with 9 bases matching TRBD2. Trimming at V came to 4 bases and at J to 0 bases, leaving 4 bases not matched to a gene. The CDR3 has 15 amino acids. Germline V gene sequence: CDR1 SNHLY, CDR2 FYNNEI. CDR3 region: CASSASGTASYEQYF. The CDR3 DNA is TGTGCCAGCAGTGCTAGCGGGACAGCCTCCTACGAGCAGTACTTC.

The chain employs TRBV19 and TRBJ2-5; the match to TRBD2 covers 7 bases. V trimming: 2 bases; J trimming: 5 bases; junction bases outside the gene matches: 11. Germline V lookup: CDR1 LNHDA, CDR2 SQIVND (reference sequence). The CDR3 loop spans 16 amino acids. The CDR3 DNA is TGTGCCAGTAGTATAAATGAGGGACTGGGGGGGGAGACCCAGTACTTC. Its protein is CASSINEGLGGETQYF.

This chain connects TRBV18 to TRBJ2-7; 9 bases agree with TRBD1. J lost 3 bases, V lost 3 bases, and 15 bases had no gene match. The CDR3 runs to 18 residues. The germline CDR1 and CDR2 sequences are KGHSH and LQKENI. CDR3 nucleotides: TGTGCCAGCTCACCGACCGGCGGGACAGGGAGAGGGAGCTACGAGCAGTACTTC. Translating gives CASSPTGGTGRGSYEQYF. Full variable domain (rest looked up from reference TRBV18 and TRBJ2-7): NAGVMQNPRHLVRRRGQEARLRCSPMKGHSHVYWYRQLPEEGLKFMVYLQKENIIDESGMPKERFSAEFPKEGPSILRIQQVVRGDSAAYFCASSPTGGTGRGSYEQYFGPGTRLTVT.

This clone appeared once. The chain couples TRBV19 to TRBJ2-3, with D perhaps TRBD1 or TRBD2 (5 bases each). Germline V CDR1 and CDR2: LNHDA, SQIVND (reference sequence). The CDR3 runs to 14 residues. Between the trimmed V and J ends, which lost 3 bases and 5 bases, there was a span of 12 bases. The CDR3 DNA sequence: TGTGCCAGTAGTATGGGGGTTTTGGGAGATACGCAGTATTTT. Translating it yields CASSMGVLGDTQYF.

The chain combines TRBV24-1 with TRBJ1-5; D is unresolved. V shed 3 bases and J shed 4 bases, with 15 bases lying between them. The CDR3 runs to 16 residues. Germline V gene data show CDR1 as KGHDR and CDR2 as SFDVKD. CDR3 coding DNA: TGTGCCACCAGTGATCCCGGCCTACCGGGGAATCAGCCCCAGCATTTT. It translates to CATSDPGLPGNQPQHF.

The chain combines TRBV30 with TRBJ2-7, with unresolved D. V lost 1 base to trimming and J lost 6 bases, with 7 bases between them. The CDR3 is 11 amino acids. Per germline, CDR1 GTSNPN and CDR2 SVGIG (reference sequence). The CDR3 region has the DNA TGTGCCTGGAGTGAAGGTAGCGAGCAGTACTTC. Residues: CAWSEGSEQYF.

This clone was seen more than once but under ten times. The J gene is TRBJ1-5, the V gene TRBV6-5, with 8 bases fitting TRBD1. The CDR3 runs 15 residues. V was pared by 11 bases and J by 0 bases, with 9 bases of the junction left unmatched. From germline, CDR1 is MNHEY and CDR2 SVGAGI. CDR3 coding DNA: TGTGCCGGGGGACAGGACCAAATTAGCAATCAGCCCCAGCATTTT. It yields the protein CAGGQDQISNQPQHF.

This chain joins TRBV29-1 and TRBJ2-5; 10 nucleotides match TRBD2. CDR3 length: 16 residues. The germline CDR1 and CDR2 sequences are SQVTM and ANQGSEA. Trimming took 3 bases from V and 4 from J; bases not matched to a gene: 11. DNA of the CDR3: TGCAGCGTTGACGACCTCCTAGCGGGAGCATCAGAGACCCAGTACTTC. This gives the protein CSVDDLLAGASETQYF.

The chain uses TRBV5-4 and TRBJ2-3; D is possibly TRBD2 (7 bases). The CDR3 length is 16 residues. Germline-derived CDR1 and CDR2 are SGHNT and YYREEE (reference sequence). V was pared by 5 bases and J by 0 bases, with 16 bases between. CDR3 amino acids: CASRARGASSTDTQYF. In DNA, the CDR3 is TGTGCCAGCAGAGCCCGGGGGGCTTCTAGCACAGATACGCAGTATTTT. The full variable domain, with the rest looked up from reference TRBV5-4 and TRBJ2-3, is ETGVTQSPTHLIKTRGQQVTLRCSSQSGHNTVSWYQQALGQGPQFIFQYYREEENGRGNFPPRFSGLQFPNYSSELNVNALELDDSALYLCASRARGASSTDTQYFGPGTRLTVL.

The chain links TRBV3-1 (or the pseudogene TRBV3-2) to TRBJ2-7; D is uncertain. V dropped 2 bases and J dropped 7 bases, with 6 bases sitting between them. This CDR3 comprises 11 residues. Germline V gene lookup returns CDR1 LGHDT and CDR2 YNNKEL (reference sequence). The CDR3 DNA is TGTGCCAGCAGCCAACGCAGGGAGCAGTACTTC. Protein: CASSQRREQYF.

The rearrangement joins TRBV29-1 to TRBJ2-3, with 8 bases that match TRBD2. Germline V gene sequence: CDR1 SQVTM, CDR2 ANQGSEA. V lost 2 bases and J lost 3; bases outside the gene matches: 4. This CDR3 has 14 amino acids. CDR3 sequence (DNA): TGCAGCGTTGAAAGGCGGGAGGTGACAGATACGCAGTATTTT. Its protein product is CSVERREVTDTQYF.

The CDR3 sequence: CASSPTGELFF. CDR3 nucleotide sequence: TGTGCCAGCAGCCCTACCGGGGAGCTGTTTTTT. V gene TRBV7-9 combines with J gene TRBJ2-2; D remains ambiguous. This CDR3 comprises 11 residues. Germline CDR1 and CDR2: SEHNR and FQNEAQ (reference sequence). Trimming stripped 5 bases from V and 5 bases from J, with 3 bases between.

The gene calls are TRBV5-1 and TRBJ1-4; possibly TRBD1 for D (5 bases). V dropped 7 bases and J dropped 5 bases, with 18 bases sitting between them. Per the germline V gene, CDR1 is SGHRS and CDR2 is YFSETQ. The CDR3 is 15 amino acids. The CDR3 sequence is CASSYGGGRNEKLFF. The CDR3 bases are TGCGCCAGCTCATACGGGGGAGGAAGGAATGAAAAACTGTTTTTT.

This clone was counted a few times. V gene TRBV19 combines with J gene TRBJ2-7, with a weak D call TRBD2 (6 bases). Germline V gives CDR1 LNHDA, CDR2 SQIVND (reference sequence). CDR3 size: 11 residues. V was shortened by 8 bases and J by 5 bases, with 10 bases between the two germline ends. The CDR3: CASEEGHEQYF. In DNA form, the CDR3 reads TGTGCCAGTGAGGAGGGACACGAGCAGTACTTC.

The chain combines TRBV4-2 with TRBJ1-2; weak D call: TRBD1 (5 bases). Germline assignment: CDR1 LGHNA and CDR2 YNFKEQ. This CDR3 comprises 14 residues. The V gene lost 4 bases and the J gene lost 1 base, with 10 bases spanning the gap. CDR3 sequence reads: CASSPRQGNYGYTF. DNA of the CDR3: TGTGCCAGCAGCCCGAGGCAGGGTAACTATGGCTACACCTTC.

This clone has only a few counts. The chain couples TRBV5-5 to TRBJ2-1; no firm D call. CDR3 length equals 14 residues. Trimming left V 0 bases short and J 3 bases short, with 7 bases between. The V gene's germline CDR1 is SGHKS and CDR2 YYEKEE (reference sequence). Here the CDR3 DNA reads TGTGCCAGCAGCTTGGCCTCTAGCTACAATGAGCAGTTCTTC. This sequence encodes CASSLASSYNEQFF.

The chain links TRBV30 to TRBJ2-7; D call uncertain. The CDR3 loop spans 12 amino acids. V lost 2 bases to trimming and J lost 6 bases, with 11 bases between them. Germline V gene sequence: CDR1 GTSNPN, CDR2 SVGIG (reference sequence). CDR3 loop: CAWSRATPEQYF. CDR3 coding DNA: TGTGCCTGGAGTCGAGCCACTCCCGAGCAGTACTTC.